This T cell receptor (beta chain) stems from a study of glioma-infiltrating T cells after dendritic cell vaccination. Study as a whole: Dendritic cell vaccine was injected intradermally three times, biweekly.

About this clone: The antigen remains unidentified.

Input was approximately 1.8 ug genomic DNA, or all available if less. The primer mix had 60 V beta and 13 J beta primers. Some clones are missing from TCRdb's copy, which holds only in-frame ones; the method was immunoSEQ multiplex PCR. The repertoire consists of 100,000 or so clones, with 85% to 90% occurring once and the leading ten covering roughly 14%. Study conclusions and caveats: Higher TCR clonality did not directly relate to longer survival.

The CDR3 covers 16 residues. V lost 7 bases to trimming and J lost 3 bases; unmatched junction nucleotides: 10. The germline CDR1 and CDR2 sequences are MNHEY and SMNVEV (reference sequence). The chain is built from TRBV27 and TRBJ2-7; 12 nucleotides align to TRBD1. Here the sequenced sample was blood, taken before dendritic cell vaccination. This clonotype originated in a human donor with glioblastoma. This CDR3 is CASTPAGTGGRYEQYF. CDR3 nucleotides: TGTGCCAGCACCCCCGCCGGGACAGGGGGCCGCTACGAGCAGTACTTC.